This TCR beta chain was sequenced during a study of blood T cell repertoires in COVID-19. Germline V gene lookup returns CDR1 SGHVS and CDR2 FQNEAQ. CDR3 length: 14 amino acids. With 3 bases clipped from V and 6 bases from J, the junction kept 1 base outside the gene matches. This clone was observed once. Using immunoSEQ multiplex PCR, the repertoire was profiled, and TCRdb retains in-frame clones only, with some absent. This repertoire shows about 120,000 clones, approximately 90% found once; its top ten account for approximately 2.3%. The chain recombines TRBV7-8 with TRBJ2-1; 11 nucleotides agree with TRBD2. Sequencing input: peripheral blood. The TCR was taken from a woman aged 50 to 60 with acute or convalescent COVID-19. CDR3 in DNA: TGTGCCAGCAGCTTGGGACTAGCGGCCAATGAGCAGTTCTTC. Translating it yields CASSLGLAANEQFF.